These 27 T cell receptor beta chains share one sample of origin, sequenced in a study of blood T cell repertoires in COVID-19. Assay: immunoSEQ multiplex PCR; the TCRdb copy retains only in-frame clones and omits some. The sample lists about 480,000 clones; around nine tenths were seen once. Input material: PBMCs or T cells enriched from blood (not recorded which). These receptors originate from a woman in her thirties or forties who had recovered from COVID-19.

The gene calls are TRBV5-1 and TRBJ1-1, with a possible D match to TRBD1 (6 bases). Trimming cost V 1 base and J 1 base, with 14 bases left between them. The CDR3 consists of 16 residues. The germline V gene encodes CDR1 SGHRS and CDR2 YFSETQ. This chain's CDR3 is CASSLTPGQPNTEAFF. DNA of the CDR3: TGCGCCAGCAGCTTGACCCCGGGACAACCGAACACTGAAGCTTTCTTT.

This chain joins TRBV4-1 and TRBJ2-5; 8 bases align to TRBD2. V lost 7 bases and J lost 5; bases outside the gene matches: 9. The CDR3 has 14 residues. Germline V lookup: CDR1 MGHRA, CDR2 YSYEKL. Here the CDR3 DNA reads TGCGCCAGCAAACGGGCGGGAGGCCCCGAGACCCAGTACTTC. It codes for CASKRAGGPETQYF.

Here the CDR3 reads CASSLGLKRNEQFF. The CDR3 bases are TGTGCCAGCAGCTTAGGACTAAAGAGGAATGAGCAGTTCTTC. This chain joins TRBV7-2 and TRBJ2-1, with D possibly matching TRBD2 (5 bases). Germline CDR1 and CDR2: SGHTA and FQGNSA. Between the trimmed V and J ends, which lost 1 base and 7 bases, there was a span of 11 bases. The CDR3 is 14 amino acids.

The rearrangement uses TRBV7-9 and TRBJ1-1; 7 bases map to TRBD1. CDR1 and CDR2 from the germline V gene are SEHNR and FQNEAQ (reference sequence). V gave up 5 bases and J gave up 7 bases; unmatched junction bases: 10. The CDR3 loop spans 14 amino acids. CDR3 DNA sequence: TGTGCCAGCAGCGTAGGGACAGTGGGAAGTGAAGCTTTCTTT. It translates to CASSVGTVGSEAFF. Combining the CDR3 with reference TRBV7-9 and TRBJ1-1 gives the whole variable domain DTGVSQNPRHKITKRGQNVTFRCDPISEHNRLYWYRQTLGQGPEFLTYFQNEAQLEKSRLLSDRFSAERPKGSFSTLEIQRTEQGDSAMYLCASSVGTVGSEAFFGQGTRLTVV.

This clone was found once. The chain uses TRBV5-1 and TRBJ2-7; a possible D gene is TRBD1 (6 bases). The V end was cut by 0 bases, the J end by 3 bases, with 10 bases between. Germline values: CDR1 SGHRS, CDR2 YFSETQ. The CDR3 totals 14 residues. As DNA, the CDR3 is TGCGCCAGCAGCTTGGGGGGGCCTAACTACGAGCAGTACTTC. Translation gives CASSLGGPNYEQYF.

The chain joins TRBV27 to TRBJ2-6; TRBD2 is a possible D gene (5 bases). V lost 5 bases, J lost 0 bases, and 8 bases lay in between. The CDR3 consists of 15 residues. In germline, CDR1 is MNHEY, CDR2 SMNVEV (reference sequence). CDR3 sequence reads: CASSTGNSGANVLTF. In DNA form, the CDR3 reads TGTGCCAGCAGTACGGGGAACTCTGGGGCCAACGTCCTGACTTTC.

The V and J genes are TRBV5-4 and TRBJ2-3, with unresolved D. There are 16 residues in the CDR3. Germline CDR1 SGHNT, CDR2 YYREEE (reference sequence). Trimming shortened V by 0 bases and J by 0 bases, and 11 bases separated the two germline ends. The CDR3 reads CASSLVVLASTDTQYF. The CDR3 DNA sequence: TGTGCCAGCAGCTTGGTAGTGTTAGCTAGCACAGATACGCAGTATTTT.

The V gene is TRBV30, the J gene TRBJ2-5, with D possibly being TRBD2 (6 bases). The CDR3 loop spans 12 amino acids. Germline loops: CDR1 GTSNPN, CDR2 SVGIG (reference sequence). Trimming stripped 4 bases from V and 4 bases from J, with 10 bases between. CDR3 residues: CAWKPEGETQYF. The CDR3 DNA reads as TGTGCCTGGAAGCCGGAGGGAGAGACCCAGTACTTC.

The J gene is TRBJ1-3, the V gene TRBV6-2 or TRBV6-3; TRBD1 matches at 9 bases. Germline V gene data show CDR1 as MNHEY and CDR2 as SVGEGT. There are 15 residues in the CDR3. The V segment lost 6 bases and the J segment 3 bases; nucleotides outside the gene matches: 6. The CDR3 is CASSRTGGGGNTIYF. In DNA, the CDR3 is TGTGCCAGCAGCCGAACAGGGGGCGGTGGAAACACCATATATTTT.

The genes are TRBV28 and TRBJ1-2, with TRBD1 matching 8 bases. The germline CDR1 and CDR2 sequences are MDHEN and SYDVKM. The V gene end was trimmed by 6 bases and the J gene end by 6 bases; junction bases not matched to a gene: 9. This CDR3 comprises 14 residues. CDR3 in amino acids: CASRPPQGVDGYTF. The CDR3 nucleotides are TGTGCCAGCAGGCCACCACAGGGGGTCGATGGCTACACCTTC.

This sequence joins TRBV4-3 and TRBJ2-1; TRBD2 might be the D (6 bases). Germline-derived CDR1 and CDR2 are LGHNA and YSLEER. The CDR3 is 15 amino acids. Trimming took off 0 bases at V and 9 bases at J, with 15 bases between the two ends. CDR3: CASSQDWREGLEQFF. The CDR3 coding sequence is TGCGCCAGCAGCCAAGATTGGCGGGAAGGGCTTGAGCAGTTCTTC.

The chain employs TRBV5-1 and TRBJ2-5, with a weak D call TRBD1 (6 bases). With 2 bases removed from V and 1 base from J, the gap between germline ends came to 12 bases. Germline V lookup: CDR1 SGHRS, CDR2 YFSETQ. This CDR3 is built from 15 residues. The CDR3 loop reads CASSFFGQSQETQYF. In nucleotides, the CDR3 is TGCGCCAGCAGCTTCTTCGGACAGAGCCAAGAGACCCAGTACTTC.

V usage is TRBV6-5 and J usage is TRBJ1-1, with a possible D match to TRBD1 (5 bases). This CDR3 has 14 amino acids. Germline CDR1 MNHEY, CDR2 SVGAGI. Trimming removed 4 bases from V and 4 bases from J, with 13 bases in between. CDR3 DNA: TGTGCCAGCAGTTCAGGGTTCCCCATCACTGAAGCTTTCTTT. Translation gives CASSSGFPITEAFF.

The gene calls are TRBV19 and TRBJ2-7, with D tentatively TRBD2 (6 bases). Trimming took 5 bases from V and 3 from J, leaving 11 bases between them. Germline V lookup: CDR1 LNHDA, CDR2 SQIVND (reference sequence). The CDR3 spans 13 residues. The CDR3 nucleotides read TGTGCCAGTAGTGGGGGACTCCTCTACGAGCAGTACTTC. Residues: CASSGGLLYEQYF.

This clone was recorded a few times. The CDR3 spells CASSLEDTTDINYGYTF. CDR3 sequence (DNA): TGTGCCAGCAGCTTGGAGGACACTACAGATATAAACTATGGCTACACCTTC. The V gene is TRBV5-6, the J gene TRBJ1-2; D is perhaps TRBD1 (5 bases). Germline CDR1 is SGHDT and CDR2 is YYEEEE. V dropped 0 bases and J dropped 2 bases, with 17 bases sitting between them. This CDR3 region has 17 residues.

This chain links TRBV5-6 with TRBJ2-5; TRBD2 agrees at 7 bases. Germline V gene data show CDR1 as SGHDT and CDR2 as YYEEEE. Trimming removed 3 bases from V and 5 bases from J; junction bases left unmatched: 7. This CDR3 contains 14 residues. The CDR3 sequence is CASSSGLGGETQYF. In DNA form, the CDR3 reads TGTGCCAGCAGCTCCGGACTAGGAGGTGAGACCCAGTACTTC.

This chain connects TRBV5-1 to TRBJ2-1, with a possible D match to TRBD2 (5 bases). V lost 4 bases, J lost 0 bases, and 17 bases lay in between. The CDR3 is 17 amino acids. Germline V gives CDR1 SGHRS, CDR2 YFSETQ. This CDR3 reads CASSRGWVYSSYNEQFF. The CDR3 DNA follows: TGCGCCAGCAGCCGAGGGTGGGTTTACAGCTCCTACAATGAGCAGTTCTTC.

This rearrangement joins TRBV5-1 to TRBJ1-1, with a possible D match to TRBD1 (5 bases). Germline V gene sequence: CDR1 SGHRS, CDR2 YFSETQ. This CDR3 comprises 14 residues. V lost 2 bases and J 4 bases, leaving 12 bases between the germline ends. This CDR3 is CASSFDWRGTEAFF. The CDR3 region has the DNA TGCGCCAGCAGCTTCGATTGGAGGGGCACTGAAGCTTTCTTT.

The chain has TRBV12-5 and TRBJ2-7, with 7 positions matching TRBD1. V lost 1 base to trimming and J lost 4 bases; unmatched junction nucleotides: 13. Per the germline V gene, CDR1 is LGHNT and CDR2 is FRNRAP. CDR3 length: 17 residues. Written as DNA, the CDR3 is TGTGCTAGTGGTTTGGACCATCCGACAGGGATTGCGTACGAGCAGTACTTC. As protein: CASGLDHPTGIAYEQYF.

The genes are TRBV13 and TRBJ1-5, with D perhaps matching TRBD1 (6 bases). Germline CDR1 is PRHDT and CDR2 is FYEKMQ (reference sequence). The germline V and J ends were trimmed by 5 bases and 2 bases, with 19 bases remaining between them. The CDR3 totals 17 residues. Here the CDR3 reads CASSHSLGGLGNQPQHF. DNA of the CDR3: TGTGCCAGCAGCCACAGCTTGGGGGGGCTCGGCAATCAGCCCCAGCATTTT.

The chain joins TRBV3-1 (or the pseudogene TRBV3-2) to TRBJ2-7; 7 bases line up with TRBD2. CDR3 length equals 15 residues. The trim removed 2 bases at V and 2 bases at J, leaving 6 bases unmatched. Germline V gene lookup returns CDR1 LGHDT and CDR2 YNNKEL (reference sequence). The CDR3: CASSQPSGATYEQYF. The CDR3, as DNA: TGTGCCAGCAGCCAACCTAGCGGAGCTACCTACGAGCAGTACTTC.

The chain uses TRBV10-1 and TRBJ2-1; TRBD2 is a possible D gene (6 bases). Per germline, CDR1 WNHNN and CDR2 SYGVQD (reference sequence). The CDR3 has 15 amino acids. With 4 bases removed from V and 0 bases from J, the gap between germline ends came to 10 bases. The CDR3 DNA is TGCGCCAGCAGTGCGGCGGGGAGCTCCTACAATGAGCAGTTCTTC. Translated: CASSAAGSSYNEQFF.

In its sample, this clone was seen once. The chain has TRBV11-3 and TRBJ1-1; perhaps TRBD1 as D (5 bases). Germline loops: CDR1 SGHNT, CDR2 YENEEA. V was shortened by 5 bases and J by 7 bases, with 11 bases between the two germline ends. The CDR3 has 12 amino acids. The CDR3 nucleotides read TGTGCCAGCAGCCCAGCCGGGGGTGAAGCTTTCTTT. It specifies CASSPAGGEAFF.

CDR3 bases: TGTGCCATCGACCGGGGGGCAAACACTGAAGCTTTCTTT. Protein: CAIDRGANTEAFF. V is TRBV6-5 and J is TRBJ1-1, with D possibly TRBD1 on 6 matching bases. Germline assignment: CDR1 MNHEY and CDR2 SVGAGI. The CDR3 spans 13 residues. V lost 10 bases and J lost 2, with 14 bases in between.

The CDR3 bases are TGTGCCACTATAGACCGGGGGGCGGGCGGCTACACCTTC. Amino acids: CATIDRGAGGYTF. This rearrangement joins TRBV5-4 to TRBJ1-2; TRBD1 is a possible D gene (6 bases). This CDR3 contains 13 residues. Germline CDR1 and CDR2: SGHNT and YYREEE (reference sequence). V gave up 9 bases and J gave up 8 bases, with 20 bases separating them.

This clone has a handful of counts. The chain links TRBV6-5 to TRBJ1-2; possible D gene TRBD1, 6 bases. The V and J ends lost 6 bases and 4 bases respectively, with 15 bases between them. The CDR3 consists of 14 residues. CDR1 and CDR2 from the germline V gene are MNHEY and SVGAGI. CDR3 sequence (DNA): TGTGCCAGCAGCTGGGACACTTCAACCTATGGCTACACCTTC. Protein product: CASSWDTSTYGYTF.

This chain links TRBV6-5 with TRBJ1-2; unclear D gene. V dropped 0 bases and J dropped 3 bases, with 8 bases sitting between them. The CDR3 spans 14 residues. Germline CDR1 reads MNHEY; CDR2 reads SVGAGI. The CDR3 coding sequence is TGTGCCAGCAGTTACTCGATCCAGGACTATGGCTACACCTTC. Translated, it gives CASSYSIQDYGYTF.